These 25 T cell receptor beta chains came from one sample sequenced in a study of regulatory T cells in long-lasting Graves disease. Sequencing libraries for TCR beta were prepared with iRepertoire HTBI primers and Arm-PCR of CDR3 regions. TCRdb reanalysed the multiplex PCR reads using MiXCR and keeps one entry per CDR3 protein. This table has around 250,000 distinct CDR3 sequences, around 19% appearing once. Time point of the sample: newly diagnosed GD, antithyroid drugs for less than 3 months. PBMC RNA was the source of the TCR library. The sample was also linked to a second study, of T cells in Graves' hyperthyroidism and ophthalmopathy.

Sequences were derived from peripheral blood mononuclear cells (PBMCs), sampled at new diagnosis, from a patient treated with antithyroid drugs. Every receptor here comes from a woman in her 30s with Graves disease.

This clonotype has just a few counts. The genes are TRBV12-3 or TRBV12-4 and TRBJ1-5, with D perhaps matching TRBD1 (6 bases). This CDR3 has 14 residues. V was trimmed by 5 bases and J by 6 bases, leaving 14 bases between them. CDR3 nucleotide sequence: TGTGCCAGCAGTAGTACCAGGGGTGGTCAGCCCCAGCATTTT. Its translation is CASSSTRGGQPQHF.

In its sample, this clonotype was seen many times. The CDR3 DNA reads as TGTGCCAGCCGGCTGGGGAAAGGCAATGAGCAGTTCTTC. It translates to CASRLGKGNEQFF. The chain couples TRBV7-3 to TRBJ2-1; no clear D gene. The germline V and J ends were trimmed by 8 bases and 6 bases, with 14 bases remaining between them. Germline CDR1 is SGHTA and CDR2 is FQGTGA. The CDR3 runs 13 residues.

This clonotype was counted at least ten times. V and J are TRBV11-2 and TRBJ2-7, with TRBD2 matching over 11 bases. Germline V CDR1 and CDR2: SGHAT, FQNNGV. This CDR3 comprises 15 residues. J was trimmed by 4 bases and V by 4 bases; bases with no gene match: 6. CDR3 in amino acids: CASSSYTSGGYEQYF. The CDR3 DNA is TGTGCCAGCAGCTCCTACACTAGCGGGGGTTACGAGCAGTACTTC. The entire variable domain, with the rest obtained from reference TRBV11-2 and TRBJ2-7, is as follows: EAGVAQSPRYKIIEKRQSVAFWCNPISGHATLYWYQQILGQGPKLLIQFQNNGVVDDSQLPKDRFSAERLKGVDSTLKIQPAKLEDSAVYLCASSSYTSGGYEQYFGPGTRLTVT.

This clonotype was recorded many times. The V call is TRBV20-1, the J call TRBJ2-3; D might be TRBD2 (6 bases). CDR1 is DFQATT, CDR2 SNEGSKA, per germline (reference sequence). V was cut by 1 base and J by 1 base, with 9 bases left in between. CDR3 size: 14 residues. CDR3 DNA sequence: TGCAGTGCTAGAGTGACGGGGGGCACAGATACGCAGTATTTT. This gives the protein CSARVTGGTDTQYF.

This clonotype appeared many times. This sequence joins TRBV15 and TRBJ1-1, with D possibly TRBD1 on 5 matching bases. This CDR3 is 14 amino acids long. Trimming took 3 bases from V and 3 from J, leaving 11 bases between them. CDR1 is LNHNV and CDR2 is YYDKDF in the germline V gene (reference sequence). The DNA of the CDR3 is TGTGCCACCAGCAGGGGGAAAGGGGACACTGAAGCTTTCTTT. Amino acid sequence: CATSRGKGDTEAFF.

CDR3 coding DNA: TGTGCCAGCAGCCAAAGCCGGGACAGCGACACAGATACGCAGTATTTT. Its protein is CASSQSRDSDTDTQYF. V and J are TRBV7-3 and TRBJ2-3, with 7 bases that match TRBD1. V lost 5 bases, J lost 2 bases, and 10 bases stayed unmatched. This CDR3 is 16 amino acids long. Germline CDR1 reads SGHTA; CDR2 reads FQGTGA.

Ten or more counts support this clonotype. This chain links TRBV20-1 with TRBJ2-1; tentative D call: TRBD2 (5 bases). The CDR3 is 16 amino acids. Germline loops: CDR1 DFQATT, CDR2 SNEGSKA (reference sequence). Trimming left V 0 bases short and J 2 bases short, with 14 bases between. The DNA of the CDR3 is TGCAGTGCTAGAGATGCCGGGATGGGGACCTACAATGAGCAGTTCTTC. Its translation: CSARDAGMGTYNEQFF.

This clonotype was counted at least ten times. The genes are TRBV6-1 and TRBJ2-1, with D possibly TRBD2 on 6 matching bases. V was pared by 8 bases and J by 6 bases, with 17 bases between. This CDR3 region has 14 residues. Looked up from germline, CDR1 is MNHNS and CDR2 is SASEGT. Here the CDR3 DNA reads TGTGCCAGCGAACGGGAGTTAGGGATCAATGAGCAGTTCTTC. It specifies CASERELGINEQFF.

In its sample, this clonotype was seen many times. The chain recombines TRBV12-3 or TRBV12-4 with TRBJ1-6; possible D gene TRBD1, 5 bases. The CDR3 extends over 17 amino acids. Trimming pared 2 bases from V and 0 bases from J, leaving 11 bases between. CDR3: CASSLNRSSSYNSPLHF. Here the CDR3 DNA reads TGTGCCAGCAGTTTAAACAGGTCAAGCTCCTATAATTCACCCCTCCACTTT.

This clonotype was recorded at least ten times. At one end, the junction sequence differs from germline, possibly due to a read error. The CDR3 region is CASSFAEDGYNEQFF. The DNA of the CDR3 is TGTGCTAGCAGCTTCGCCGAGGACGGCTACAATGAGCAGTTCTTC. The chain carries TRBV7-7 and TRBJ2-1; no clear D gene. Germline CDR1 SSHAT, CDR2 FNYEAQ (reference sequence). The CDR3 is 15 amino acids.

The chain employs TRBV19 and TRBJ2-7; a possible D gene is TRBD1 (5 bases). Germline CDR1 LNHDA, CDR2 SQIVND (reference sequence). This CDR3 region has 12 residues. Trimming took 5 bases from V and 5 from J, leaving 10 bases between them. CDR3 nucleotides: TGTGCCAGTAGTTTTCAGGGCCACGAGCAGTACTTC. It translates to CASSFQGHEQYF.

This clonotype occurred many times. At one end the junction does not follow the germline gene, possibly because of a read error. The chain has TRBV5-1 and TRBJ1-1, with TRBD1 matching 7 bases. The CDR3 is made up of 17 amino acids. Germline CDR1 reads SGHRS; CDR2 reads YFSETQ. In DNA, the CDR3 is TGTGCCAGCAGTCTAAGGCAGGGGGGCCTTGAAGGCACTGAAGCTTTCTTT. It translates to CASSLRQGGLEGTEAFF.

V gene TRBV19 combines with J gene TRBJ2-6, with D possibly being TRBD1 (5 bases). V lost 8 bases, J lost 4 bases, and 12 bases lay in between. The CDR3 is made up of 14 amino acids. CDR1 and CDR2 from the germline V gene are LNHDA and SQIVND (reference sequence). The CDR3 coding sequence is TGTGCCAGTTACCAGGGTGCCGGGGCCAACGTCCTGACTTTC. This encodes CASYQGAGANVLTF.

The rearrangement links TRBV19 to TRBJ2-1; 7 nucleotides agree with TRBD2. J lost 5 bases, V lost 5 bases, and 15 bases had no gene match. Germline values: CDR1 LNHDA, CDR2 SQIVND (reference sequence). The CDR3 runs to 17 residues. The chain's CDR3 is CASSARHGGKLNNEQFF. The CDR3 DNA reads TGTGCCAGTAGTGCCCGACACGGGGGGAAATTGAACAATGAGCAGTTCTTC.

This clonotype was counted at least ten times. The chain couples TRBV20-1 to TRBJ2-7; D call uncertain. CDR1 is DFQATT, CDR2 SNEGSKA, per germline (reference sequence). The CDR3 is 12 residues long. V dropped 3 bases and J dropped 4 bases, with 10 bases sitting between them. The CDR3 sequence: CSAREQEYEQYF. CDR3 DNA: TGCAGTGCTAGGGAACAAGAATACGAGCAGTACTTC.

This clonotype was recorded many times. The chain couples TRBV6-2 or TRBV6-3 to TRBJ1-4; TRBD1 aligns across 8 bases. Germline-derived CDR1 and CDR2 are MNHEY and SVGEGT. Unmatched junction bases numbered 6, after V lost 0 bases and J lost 0 bases. This CDR3 contains 18 residues. CDR3 residues: CASSYSPGQGATNEKLFF. Here the CDR3 DNA reads TGTGCCAGCAGTTACTCCCCTGGACAGGGAGCAACTAATGAAAAACTGTTTTTT.

This clonotype was found a few times. A much larger clone lies a single base off, so this may be a read error. This chain connects TRBV10-3 to TRBJ2-1, with TRBD2 matching over 9 bases. Germline loops: CDR1 ENHRY, CDR2 SYGVKD. The CDR3 has 19 residues. CDR3 in DNA: TGTGCCAGCAGTTACCGAGGGGCTAGCGGGGTGCATCCGTTGGATGAGCAGTTCTTC. Its translation: CASSYRGASGVHPLDEQFF.

The chain is built from TRBV11-2 and TRBJ2-1; 12 nucleotides align to TRBD2. Trimming cost V 8 bases and J 3 bases; bases outside gene matches: 2. Looked up from germline, CDR1 is SGHAT and CDR2 is FQNNGV. The CDR3 spans 14 residues. The CDR3 DNA follows: TGTGCCAGCGGACTAGCGGGGTACTACAATGAGCAGTTCTTC. Encoded protein: CASGLAGYYNEQFF.

At least ten counts were recorded for this clonotype. The chain uses TRBV5-1 and TRBJ2-3; D perhaps matches TRBD1 (5 bases). CDR1 is SGHRS, CDR2 YFSETQ, per germline. Trimming removed 2 bases at V and 6 bases at J, with 7 bases between. The CDR3 runs 12 residues. The CDR3 coding sequence is TGCGCCAGCAGCTTCCCAGGGGATACGCAGTATTTT. Amino acids: CASSFPGDTQYF.

This clonotype was counted at least ten times. The V call is TRBV5-1, the J call TRBJ2-7, with 8 positions matching TRBD2. Germline V gives CDR1 SGHRS, CDR2 YFSETQ. CDR3 size: 17 residues. Trimming at V came to 6 bases and at J to 3 bases, leaving 17 bases not matched to a gene. As DNA, the CDR3 is TGCGCCAGCACCCTTGGATTAGGGACTAGGGGGGGCTACGAGCAGTACTTC. It is translated as CASTLGLGTRGGYEQYF.

This clonotype was detected many times. J is TRBJ2-7 and V is TRBV28; D not resolved. Trimming left V 3 bases short and J 3 bases short, with 12 bases between. The germline V gene encodes CDR1 MDHEN and CDR2 SYDVKM. The CDR3 contains 14 residues. CDR3 nucleotide sequence: TGTGCCAGCAGTTTTCGCACCACCGGCTACGAGCAGTACTTC. It translates to CASSFRTTGYEQYF. Full variable domain (rest looked up from reference TRBV28 and TRBJ2-7): DVKVTQSSRYLVKRTGEKVFLECVQDMDHENMFWYRQDPGLGLRLIYFSYDVKMKEKGDIPEGYSVSREKKERFSLILESASTNQTSMYLCASSFRTTGYEQYFGPGTRLTVT.

V gene TRBV6-1 combines with J gene TRBJ1-2; D might be TRBD1 (5 bases). The CDR3 contains 17 residues. With 2 bases removed from V and 0 bases from J, the gap between germline ends came to 16 bases. CDR1 and CDR2 from the germline V gene are MNHNS and SASEGT. The CDR3: CASSEFWAATANYGYTF. CDR3 in DNA: TGTGCCAGCAGTGAATTCTGGGCCGCGACAGCTAACTATGGCTACACCTTC.

This clonotype was recorded a few times. This CDR3 is CATSSAGLDEKLFF. The CDR3 DNA reads TGTGCCACCAGCAGCGCGGGACTCGATGAAAAACTGTTTTTT. V usage is TRBV15 and J usage is TRBJ1-4; D is possibly TRBD1 (5 bases). The germline V and J ends were trimmed by 3 bases and 6 bases, with 11 bases remaining between them. The CDR3 runs to 14 residues. CDR1 LNHNV and CDR2 YYDKDF come from the germline V gene (reference sequence). The full variable domain, with the rest looked up from reference TRBV15 and TRBJ1-4, is DAMVIQNPRYQVTQFGKPVTLSCSQTLNHNVMYWYQQKSSQAPKLLFHYYDKDFNNEADTPDNFQSRRPNTSFCFLDIRSPGLGDTAMYLCATSSAGLDEKLFFGSGTQLSVL.

Comments on this clonotype: With a much larger clone just one base away, this may be a read error. No conserved phenylalanine or tryptophan ends this CDR3, so it is likely a read error. The V call is TRBV6-5, the J call TRBJ1-1; D call uncertain. The CDR3 is made up of 15 amino acids. The V gene lost 2 bases and the J gene lost 2 bases, with 12 bases spanning the gap. From germline, CDR1 is MNHEY and CDR2 SVGAGI. CDR3 DNA: TGTGCCAGCAGTTACGGGGAGCGGGGAAACACTGAAGCTTTCTCT. Its translation: CASSYGERGNTEAFS.

This clonotype has only a few counts. The rearrangement uses TRBV5-1 and TRBJ1-2; 7 nucleotides agree with TRBD1. Per germline, CDR1 SGHRS and CDR2 YFSETQ. Trimming cost V 4 bases and J 7 bases; bases outside gene matches: 10. The CDR3 contains 14 residues. Here the CDR3 DNA reads TGCGCCAGCAGCCCACCGGGACAGTCATGTGGCTACACCTTC. It yields the protein CASSPPGQSCGYTF.